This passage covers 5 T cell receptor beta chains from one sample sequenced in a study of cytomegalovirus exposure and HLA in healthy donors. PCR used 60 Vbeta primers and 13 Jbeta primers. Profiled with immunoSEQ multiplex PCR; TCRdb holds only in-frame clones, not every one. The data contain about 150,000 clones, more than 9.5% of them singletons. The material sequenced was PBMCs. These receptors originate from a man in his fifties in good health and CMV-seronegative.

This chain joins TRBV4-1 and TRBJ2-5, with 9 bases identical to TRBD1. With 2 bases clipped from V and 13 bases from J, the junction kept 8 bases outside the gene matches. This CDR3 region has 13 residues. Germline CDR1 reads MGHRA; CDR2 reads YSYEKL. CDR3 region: CASSQTGTGLAYF. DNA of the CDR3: TGCGCCAGCAGCCAAACCGGGACAGGGCTCGCGTACTTC.

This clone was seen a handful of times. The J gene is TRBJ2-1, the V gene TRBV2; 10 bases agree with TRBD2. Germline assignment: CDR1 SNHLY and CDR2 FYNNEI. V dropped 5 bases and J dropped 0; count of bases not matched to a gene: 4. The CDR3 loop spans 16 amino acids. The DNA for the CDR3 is TGTGCCAGCAGTCAAACTAGCGGGGCCTCCTACAATGAGCAGTTCTTC. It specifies CASSQTSGASYNEQFF.

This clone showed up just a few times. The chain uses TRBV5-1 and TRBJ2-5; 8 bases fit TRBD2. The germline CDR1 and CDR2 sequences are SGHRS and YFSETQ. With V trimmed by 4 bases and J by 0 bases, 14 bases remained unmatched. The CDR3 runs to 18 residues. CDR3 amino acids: CASSPGGRSGRNQETQYF. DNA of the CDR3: TGCGCCAGCAGCCCCGGGGGTCGAAGCGGGAGAAACCAAGAGACCCAGTACTTC.

The CDR3 DNA follows: TGCGCCAGCAGCCTGACTAGCGGGGAGTGGGAGACCCAGTACTTC. This codes for CASSLTSGEWETQYF. This rearrangement joins TRBV5-1 to TRBJ2-5; 11 nucleotides line up with TRBD2. This CDR3 is built from 15 residues. Germline CDR1 reads SGHRS; CDR2 reads YFSETQ. V was clipped by 4 bases and J by 5 bases; unmatched bases: 7.

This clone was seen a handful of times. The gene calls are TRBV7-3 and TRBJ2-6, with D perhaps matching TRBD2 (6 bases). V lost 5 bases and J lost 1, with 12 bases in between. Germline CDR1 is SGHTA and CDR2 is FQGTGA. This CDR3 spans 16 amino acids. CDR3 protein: CASSQNGGSGANVLTF. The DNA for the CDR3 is TGTGCCAGCAGCCAAAATGGGGGGTCTGGGGCCAACGTCCTGACTTTC.